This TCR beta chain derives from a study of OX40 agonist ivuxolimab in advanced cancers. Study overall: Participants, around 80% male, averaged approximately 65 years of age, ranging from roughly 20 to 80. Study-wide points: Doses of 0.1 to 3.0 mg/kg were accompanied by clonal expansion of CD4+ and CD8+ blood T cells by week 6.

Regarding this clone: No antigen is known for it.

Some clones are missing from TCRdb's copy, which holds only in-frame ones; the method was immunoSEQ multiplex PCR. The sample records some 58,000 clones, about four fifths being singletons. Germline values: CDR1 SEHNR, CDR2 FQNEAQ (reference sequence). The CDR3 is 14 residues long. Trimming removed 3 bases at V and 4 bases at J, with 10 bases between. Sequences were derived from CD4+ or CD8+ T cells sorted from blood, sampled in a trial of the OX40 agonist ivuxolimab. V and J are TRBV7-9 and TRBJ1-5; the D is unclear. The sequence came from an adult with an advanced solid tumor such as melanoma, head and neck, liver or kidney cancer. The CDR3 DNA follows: TGTGCCAGCAGCTTCGGCGGAACAAATCAGCCCCAGCATTTT. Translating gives CASSFGGTNQPQHF.